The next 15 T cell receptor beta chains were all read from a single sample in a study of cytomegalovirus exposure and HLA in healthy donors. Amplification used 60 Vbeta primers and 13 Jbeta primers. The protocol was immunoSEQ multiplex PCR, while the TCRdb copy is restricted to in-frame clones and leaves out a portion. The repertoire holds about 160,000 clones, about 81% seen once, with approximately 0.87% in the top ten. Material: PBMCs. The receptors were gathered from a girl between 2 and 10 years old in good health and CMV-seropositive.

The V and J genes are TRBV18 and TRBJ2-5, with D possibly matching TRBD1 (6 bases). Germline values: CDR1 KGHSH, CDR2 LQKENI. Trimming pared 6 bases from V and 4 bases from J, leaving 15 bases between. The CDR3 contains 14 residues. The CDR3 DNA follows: TGTGCCAGCTCGACGGGACAAAATGTAGAGACCCAGTACTTC. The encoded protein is CASSTGQNVETQYF.

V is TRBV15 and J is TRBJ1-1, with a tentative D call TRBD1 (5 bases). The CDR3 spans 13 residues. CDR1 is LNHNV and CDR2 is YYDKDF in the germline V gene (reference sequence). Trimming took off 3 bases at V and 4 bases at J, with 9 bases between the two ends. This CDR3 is CATSRQGSTEAFF. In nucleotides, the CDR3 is TGTGCCACCAGCAGGCAGGGAAGCACTGAAGCTTTCTTT.

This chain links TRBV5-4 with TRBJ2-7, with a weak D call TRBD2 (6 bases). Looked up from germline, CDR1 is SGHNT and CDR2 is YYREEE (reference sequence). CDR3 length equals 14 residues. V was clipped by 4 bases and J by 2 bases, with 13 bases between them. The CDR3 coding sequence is TGTGCCAGCAGCCCGGGACTTGGACCCTACGAGCAGTACTTC. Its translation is CASSPGLGPYEQYF. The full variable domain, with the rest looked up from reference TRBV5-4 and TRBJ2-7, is ETGVTQSPTHLIKTRGQQVTLRCSSQSGHNTVSWYQQALGQGPQFIFQYYREEENGRGNFPPRFSGLQFPNYSSELNVNALELDDSALYLCASSPGLGPYEQYFGPGTRLTVT.

As DNA, the CDR3 is TGCGCCAGCAGCCAAGAGTGGCTCGCAGGGGAGACCCAGTACTTC. This gives the protein CASSQEWLAGETQYF. The chain recombines TRBV4-1 with TRBJ2-5; TRBD1 might be the D (5 bases). Between the trimmed V and J ends, which lost 0 bases and 5 bases, there was a span of 13 bases. Germline V lookup: CDR1 MGHRA, CDR2 YSYEKL. The CDR3 covers 15 residues.

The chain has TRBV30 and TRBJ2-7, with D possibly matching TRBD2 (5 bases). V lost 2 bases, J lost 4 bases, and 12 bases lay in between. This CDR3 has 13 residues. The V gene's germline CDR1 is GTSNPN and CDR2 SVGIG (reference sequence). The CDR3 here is CAWSRLATYEQYF. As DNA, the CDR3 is TGTGCCTGGAGTCGCCTAGCTACGTACGAGCAGTACTTC.

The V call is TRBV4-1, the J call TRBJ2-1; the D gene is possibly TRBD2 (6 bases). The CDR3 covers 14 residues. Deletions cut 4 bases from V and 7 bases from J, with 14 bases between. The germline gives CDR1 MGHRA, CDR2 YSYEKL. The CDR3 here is CASSLRSGPNEQFF. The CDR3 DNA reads TGCGCCAGCAGCCTTCGGAGCGGGCCGAATGAGCAGTTCTTC.

In DNA, the CDR3 is TGTGCCACCAAATCCGGTGAGAGCAATCAGCCCCAGCATTTT. Translated: CATKSGESNQPQHF. V is TRBV6-5 and J is TRBJ1-5; D not resolved. Trimming removed 10 bases at V and 1 base at J, with 14 bases between. The CDR3 spans 14 residues. In germline, CDR1 is MNHEY, CDR2 SVGAGI.

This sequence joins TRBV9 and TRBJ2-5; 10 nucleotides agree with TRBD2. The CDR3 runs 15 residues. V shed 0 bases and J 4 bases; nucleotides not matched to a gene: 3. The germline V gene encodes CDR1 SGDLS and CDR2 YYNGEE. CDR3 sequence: CASSVALAGSETQYF. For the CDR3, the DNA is TGTGCCAGCAGCGTAGCACTAGCGGGATCAGAGACCCAGTACTTC.

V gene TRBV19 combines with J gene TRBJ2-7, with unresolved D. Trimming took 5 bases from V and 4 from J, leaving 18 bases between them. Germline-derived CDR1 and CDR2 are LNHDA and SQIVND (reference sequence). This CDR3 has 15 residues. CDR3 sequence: CASSWARDTKYEQYF. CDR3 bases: TGTGCCAGTAGTTGGGCCCGCGACACGAAGTACGAGCAGTACTTC.

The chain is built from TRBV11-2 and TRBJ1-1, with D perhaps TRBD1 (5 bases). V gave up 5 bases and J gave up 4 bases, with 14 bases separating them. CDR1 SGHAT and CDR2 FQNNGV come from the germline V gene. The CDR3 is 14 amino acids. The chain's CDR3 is CASSREFRGTEAFF. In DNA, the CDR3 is TGTGCCAGCAGCCGCGAATTTAGGGGCACTGAAGCTTTCTTT.

The CDR3 DNA sequence: TGTGCCAGCAGCCCGAGGGTGTCTCGTACGGACAATGAGCAGTTCTTC. It yields the protein CASSPRVSRTDNEQFF. The V and J genes are TRBV7-9 and TRBJ2-1; a possible D gene is TRBD2 (5 bases). The CDR3 length is 16 residues. The ends were cut back, 5 bases at V and 5 bases at J, with 19 bases in the middle. Germline V CDR1 and CDR2: SEHNR, FQNEAQ (reference sequence).

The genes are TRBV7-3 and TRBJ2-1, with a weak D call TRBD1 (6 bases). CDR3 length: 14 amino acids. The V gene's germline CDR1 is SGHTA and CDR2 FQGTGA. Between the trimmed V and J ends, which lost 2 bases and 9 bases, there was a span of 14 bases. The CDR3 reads CASSLGGGSIEQFF. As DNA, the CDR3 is TGTGCCAGCAGCTTAGGGGGCGGCAGTATTGAGCAGTTCTTC.

The CDR3 region has the DNA TGTGCCAGCAGCGTATCCACTAGCGACCAAGAGACCCAGTACTTC. Translated: CASSVSTSDQETQYF. This chain uses TRBV9 with TRBJ2-5, with 7 bases fitting TRBD2. Per germline, CDR1 SGDLS and CDR2 YYNGEE. V lost 1 base to trimming and J lost 0 bases; unmatched junction nucleotides: 3. This CDR3 has 15 amino acids.

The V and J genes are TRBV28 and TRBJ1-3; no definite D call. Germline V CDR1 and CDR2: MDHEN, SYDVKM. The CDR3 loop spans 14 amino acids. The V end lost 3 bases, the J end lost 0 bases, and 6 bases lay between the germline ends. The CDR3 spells CASSFGPSGNTIYF. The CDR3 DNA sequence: TGTGCCAGCAGTTTTGGCCCCTCTGGAAACACCATATATTTT.

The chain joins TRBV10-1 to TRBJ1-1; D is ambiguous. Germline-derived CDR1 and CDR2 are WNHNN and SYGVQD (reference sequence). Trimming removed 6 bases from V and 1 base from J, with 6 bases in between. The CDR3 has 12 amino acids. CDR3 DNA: TGCGCCAGCAGCCGGGGGAACACTGAAGCTTTCTTT. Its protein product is CASSRGNTEAFF.